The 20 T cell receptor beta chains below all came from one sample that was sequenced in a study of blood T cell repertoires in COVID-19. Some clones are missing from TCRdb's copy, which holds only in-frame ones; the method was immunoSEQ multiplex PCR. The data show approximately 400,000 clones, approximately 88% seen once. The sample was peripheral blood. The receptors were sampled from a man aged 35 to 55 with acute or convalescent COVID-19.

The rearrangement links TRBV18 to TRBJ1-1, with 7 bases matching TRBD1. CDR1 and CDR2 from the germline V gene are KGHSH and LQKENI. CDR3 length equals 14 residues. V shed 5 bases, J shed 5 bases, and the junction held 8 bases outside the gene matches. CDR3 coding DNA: TGTGCCAGCTCATCCACAGGGGTGGGGACTGAAGCTTTCTTT. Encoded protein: CASSSTGVGTEAFF. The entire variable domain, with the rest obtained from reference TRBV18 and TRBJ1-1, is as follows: NAGVMQNPRHLVRRRGQEARLRCSPMKGHSHVYWYRQLPEEGLKFMVYLQKENIIDESGMPKERFSAEFPKEGPSILRIQQVVRGDSAAYFCASSSTGVGTEAFFGQGTRLTVV.

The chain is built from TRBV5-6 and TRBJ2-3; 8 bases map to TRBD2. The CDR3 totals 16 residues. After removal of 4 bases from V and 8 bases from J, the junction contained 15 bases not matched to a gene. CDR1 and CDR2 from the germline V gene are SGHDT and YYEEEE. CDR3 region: CASSRSGVERVSTQYF. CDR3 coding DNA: TGTGCCAGCAGCCGTAGCGGGGTGGAGCGGGTTAGTACGCAGTATTTT. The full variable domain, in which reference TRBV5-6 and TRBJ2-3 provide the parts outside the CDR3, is DAGVTQSPTHLIKTRGQQVTLRCSPKSGHDTVSWYQQALGQGPQFIFQYYEEEERQRGNFPDRFSGHQFPNYSSELNVNALLLGDSALYLCASSRSGVERVSTQYFGPGTRLTVL.

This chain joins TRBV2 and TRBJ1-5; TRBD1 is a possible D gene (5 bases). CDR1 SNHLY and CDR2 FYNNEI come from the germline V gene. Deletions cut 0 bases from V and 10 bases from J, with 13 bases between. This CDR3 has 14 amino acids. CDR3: CASSEALRQTPQHF. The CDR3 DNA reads TGTGCCAGCAGTGAAGCGCTTCGACAGACCCCCCAGCATTTT.

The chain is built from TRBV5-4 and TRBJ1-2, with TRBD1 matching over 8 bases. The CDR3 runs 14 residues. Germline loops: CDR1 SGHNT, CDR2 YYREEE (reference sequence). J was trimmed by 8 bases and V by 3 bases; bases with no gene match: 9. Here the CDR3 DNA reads TGTGCCAGCAGCTCAGGGGGCGGTGGAGGAGGCTACACCTTC. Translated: CASSSGGGGGGYTF.

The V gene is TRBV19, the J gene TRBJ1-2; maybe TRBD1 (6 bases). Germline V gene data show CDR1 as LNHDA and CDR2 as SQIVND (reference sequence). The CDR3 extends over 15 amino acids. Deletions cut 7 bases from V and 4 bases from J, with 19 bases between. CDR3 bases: TGTGCCAGTACCCAGGACAGACGCGAAAGCTATGGCTACACCTTC. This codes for CASTQDRRESYGYTF.

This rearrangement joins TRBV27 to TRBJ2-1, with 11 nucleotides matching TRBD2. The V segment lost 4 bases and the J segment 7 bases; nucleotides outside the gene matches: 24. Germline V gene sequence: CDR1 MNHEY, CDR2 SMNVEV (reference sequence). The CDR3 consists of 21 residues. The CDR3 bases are TGTGCCAGCAGTTCCTCGCCGGTGCTAGCGGGAGGCCAACCTCTATTGAATGAGCAGTTCTTC. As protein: CASSSSPVLAGGQPLLNEQFF.

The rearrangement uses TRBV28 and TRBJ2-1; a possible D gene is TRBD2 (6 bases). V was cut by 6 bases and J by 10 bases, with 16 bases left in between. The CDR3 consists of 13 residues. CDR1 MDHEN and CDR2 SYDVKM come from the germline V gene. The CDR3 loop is CASSLPRRGEQFF. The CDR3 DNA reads TGTGCCAGCAGCCTGCCCCGGCGGGGAGAGCAGTTCTTC.

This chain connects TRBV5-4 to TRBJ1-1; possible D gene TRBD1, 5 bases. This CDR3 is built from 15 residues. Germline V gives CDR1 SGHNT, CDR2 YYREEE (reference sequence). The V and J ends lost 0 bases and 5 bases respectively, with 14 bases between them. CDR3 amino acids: CASSLAGGRWTEAFF. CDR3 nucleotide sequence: TGTGCCAGCAGCTTGGCCGGGGGACGGTGGACTGAAGCTTTCTTT.

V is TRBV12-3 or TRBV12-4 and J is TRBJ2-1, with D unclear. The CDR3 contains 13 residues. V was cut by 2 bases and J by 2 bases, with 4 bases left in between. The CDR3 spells CASSLSAYNEQFF. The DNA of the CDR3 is TGTGCCAGCAGTTTATCAGCCTACAATGAGCAGTTCTTC.

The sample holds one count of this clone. CDR3: CASSREGAGNEQYF. The CDR3 region has the DNA TGTGCCAGCTCACGTGAGGGGGCCGGGAACGAGCAGTACTTC. The V gene is TRBV18, the J gene TRBJ2-7; 7 bases map to TRBD1. Germline CDR1 KGHSH, CDR2 LQKENI. J was trimmed by 5 bases and V by 4 bases; bases with no gene match: 8. This CDR3 contains 14 residues.

The CDR3, as DNA: TGTGCCAGCAAGAGGGACAACCTCGTGTTTGGACTGTTTTTT. Its protein product is CASKRDNLVFGLFF. The genes are TRBV6-5 and TRBJ1-4; tentative D call: TRBD1 (6 bases). The germline CDR1 and CDR2 sequences are MNHEY and SVGAGI. The CDR3 is 14 residues long. The V end lost 7 bases, the J end lost 13 bases, and 22 bases lay between the germline ends.

CDR3 bases: TGTGCCAGCAGCTTAGGTAGGGACAGGGAGAATGGCTACACCTTC. It specifies CASSLGRDRENGYTF. The chain carries TRBV7-2 and TRBJ1-2; 9 nucleotides align to TRBD1. The junction had 6 bases not matched to a gene; V was cut back by 1 base and J by 6 bases. Germline CDR1 SGHTA, CDR2 FQGNSA. This CDR3 spans 15 amino acids.

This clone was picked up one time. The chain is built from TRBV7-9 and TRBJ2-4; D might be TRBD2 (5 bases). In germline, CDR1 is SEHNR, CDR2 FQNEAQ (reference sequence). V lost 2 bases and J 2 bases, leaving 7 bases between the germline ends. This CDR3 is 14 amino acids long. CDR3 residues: CASSLSGTKNIQYF. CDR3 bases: TGTGCCAGCAGCTTAAGCGGAACCAAAAACATTCAGTACTTC.

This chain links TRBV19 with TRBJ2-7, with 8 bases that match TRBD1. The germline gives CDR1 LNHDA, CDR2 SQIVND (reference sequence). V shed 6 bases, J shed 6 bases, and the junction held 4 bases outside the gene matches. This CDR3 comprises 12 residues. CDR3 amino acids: CASRGTGGEQYF. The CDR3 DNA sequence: TGTGCCAGTAGGGGTACAGGGGGCGAGCAGTACTTC.

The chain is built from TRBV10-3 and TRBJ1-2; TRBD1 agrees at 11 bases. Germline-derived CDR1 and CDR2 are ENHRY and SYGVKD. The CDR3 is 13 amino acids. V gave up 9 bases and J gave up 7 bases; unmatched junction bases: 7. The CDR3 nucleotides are TGTGCCATTCAATCCGGGACAGGGGGTGGCTACACCTTC. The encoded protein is CAIQSGTGGGYTF.

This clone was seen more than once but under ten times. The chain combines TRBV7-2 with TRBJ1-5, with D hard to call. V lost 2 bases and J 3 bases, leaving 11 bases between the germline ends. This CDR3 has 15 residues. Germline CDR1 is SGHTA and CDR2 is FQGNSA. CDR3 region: CASSLTGNDNQPQHF. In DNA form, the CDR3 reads TGTGCCAGCAGCTTAACGGGGAACGACAATCAGCCCCAGCATTTT. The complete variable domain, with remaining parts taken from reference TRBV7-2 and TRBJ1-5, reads GAGVSQSPSNKVTEKGKDVELRCDPISGHTALYWYRQSLGQGLEFLIYFQGNSAPDKSGLPSDRFSAERTGGSVSTLTIQRTQQEDSAVYLCASSLTGNDNQPQHFGDGTRLSIL.

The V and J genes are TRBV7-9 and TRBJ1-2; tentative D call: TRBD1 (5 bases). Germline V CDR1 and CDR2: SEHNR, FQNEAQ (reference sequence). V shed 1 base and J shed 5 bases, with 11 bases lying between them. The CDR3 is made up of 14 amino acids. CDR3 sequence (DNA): TGTGCCAGCAGCTTAGGGGGACTGGGGTATGGCTACACCTTC. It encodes CASSLGGLGYGYTF.

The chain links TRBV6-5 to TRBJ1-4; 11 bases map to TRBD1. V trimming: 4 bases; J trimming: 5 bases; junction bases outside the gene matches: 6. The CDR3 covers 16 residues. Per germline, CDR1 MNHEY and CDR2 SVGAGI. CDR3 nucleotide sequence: TGTGCCAGCAGTTCCGGGACAGGGGGTATAAATGAAAAACTGTTTTTT. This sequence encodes CASSSGTGGINEKLFF.

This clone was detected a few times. The CDR3 loop is CASSVTGGLEKLFF. The CDR3 bases are TGTGCCAGCAGCGTCACAGGGGGCTTGGAAAAACTGTTTTTT. This rearrangement joins TRBV9 to TRBJ1-4; 9 bases align to TRBD1. The CDR3 spans 14 residues. Germline V lookup: CDR1 SGDLS, CDR2 YYNGEE. Germline trimming cut 2 bases from V and 8 bases from J; bases unmatched to any gene: 4.

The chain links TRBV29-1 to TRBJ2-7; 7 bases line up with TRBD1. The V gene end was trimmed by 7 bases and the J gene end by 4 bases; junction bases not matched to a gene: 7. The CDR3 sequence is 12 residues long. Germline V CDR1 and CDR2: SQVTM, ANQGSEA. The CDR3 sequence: CSAMGQTYEQYF. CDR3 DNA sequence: TGCAGCGCCATGGGACAGACTTACGAGCAGTACTTC.